The sequence of this T cell receptor beta chain was determined in a study of CD8 T cells in ankylosing spondylitis (dated by TCRdb to the late 2010s). Some background on the complete study: The study set out to find disease-linked TCR variants by profiling T cell receptor beta repertoires in ankylosing spondylitis patients and healthy donors. Peripheral blood was sampled, and synovial fluid was additionally collected from ankylosing spondylitis patients. The full study cohort was made up of about 24 ankylosing spondylitis patients and some 100 healthy donors. The study at large found these results: Blood from ankylosing spondylitis patients appeared to be characterized by a TCR beta motif made up of under ten highly homologous amino acid variants. Some motif variants had previously been reported in the synovial fluid and blood of reactive arthritis patients, which suggests shared mechanisms of disease initiation. In peripheral blood, the disease-linked clones were found at relatively low frequencies and had a CD8+ phenotype. According to the report, matched synovial fluid samples from ankylosing spondylitis patients were significantly enriched for the disease-linked clones.

This clonotype was seen repeatedly, ten times or more. The target of this receptor is not known. No base quality information exists; no much larger clone differs at one position. The sequencer listed for this sample is Illumina HiSeq 2500. Quantitative 5'-RACE with molecular barcodes was the method used to prepare the TCR beta libraries. The source study handled its data this way. A new computational method, built on a probabilistic model of VDJ rearrangement, was used to identify disease-linked TCR variants. The public reads were run again by TCRdb, first through fastp at Q25 and then through MiXCR, and only productive beta chains were kept. A single entry per CDR3 protein holds the most common genes and DNA from its merged rows. These V and J calls are TCRdb output, not the study's own analysis. For this sample there are over 150,000 distinct CDR3 sequences; about 18% appear just once. The ten top clones hold 4.3% of the sample.

Including the terminal cysteine and phenylalanine, the CDR3 comprises 15 residues. Only CDR3 DNA remains: 45 bases, in frame from the first base. Ends trimmed: V by 4 bases, J by 3 bases; bases unmatched to a gene: 3. Via the germline V gene, CDR1 is SGHAT and CDR2 FQNNGV. The sequence is built from TRBV11-2 and TRBJ2-3, with TRBD1 identical over 11 junction bases. Material for sequencing was blood, either unsorted or a sorted T cell fraction (not recorded which). The sequence was collected from a male donor between 5 and 29 years old with ankylosing spondylitis or in good health (not recorded which). Donor details come from another sample of the same person, matched by shared clones. The CDR3: CASSSGQGATDTQYF. The base sequence is TGTGCCAGCAGCTCAGGACAGGGGGCAACAGATACGCAGTATTTT.